A selection of T cell receptor beta chains follows, all from one sample in a study of blood T cell repertoires in COVID-19. Repertoires were generated with immunoSEQ multiplex PCR, while TCRdb's copy carries only in-frame clones and drops some. The sample lists about 87,000 clones; approximately 88% were seen once. What was sequenced was peripheral blood. Receptor source: a man older than 75 with acute or convalescent COVID-19. Both conserved end residues are part of each CDR3. The order of the fields is V gene, J gene, D gene, clone size, CDR3 DNA, CDR3 protein. D genes are given only for firm matches. Clone size, where shown, is once, few, many, or a class for clones that have expanded.

TRBV27,TRBJ2-3,.,.,TGTGCCAGCAGTCTCCCAGATACGCAGTATTTT,CASSLPDTQYF
TRBV7-8,TRBJ1-2,.,.,TGTGCCAGCAGCCCGTCCCGGGACATCTATGGCTACACCTTC,CASSPSRDIYGYTF
TRBV5-1,TRBJ1-3,.,once,TGCGCCAGCAGCTTGGCCTCCGGGGTTGTGGGGAGCTTTGAAGGAAACACCATATATTTT,CASSLASGVVGSFEGNTIYF
TRBV7-9,TRBJ2-3,TRBD2,.,TGTGCCAGCAGCCTGGGGACTAGCGGGAGCACAGATACGCAGTATTTT,CASSLGTSGSTDTQYF
TRBV19,TRBJ1-5,TRBD1,.,TGTGCCAGTAGCGACAGGGTGATACAGCCCCAGCATTTT,CASSDRVIQPQHF
TRBV6-5,TRBJ2-7,.,.,TGTGCCAGCAGTTACGGGGCGGCGGGGGAGCAGTACTTC,CASSYGAAGEQYF
TRBV3-1/TRBV3-2,TRBJ1-5,.,.,TGTGCCAGCAGCCATCAGGGCCAGCCCCAGCATTTT,CASSHQGQPQHF
TRBV11-2,TRBJ2-2,.,.,TGTGCCAGCAGCCTAGGGGGCGGGGGCACCGGGGAGCTGTTTTTT,CASSLGGGGTGELFF
TRBV12-3/TRBV12-4,TRBJ1-4,.,.,TGTGCCAGCAGTTTAGACAGACCTGAAAAACTGTTTTTT,CASSLDRPEKLFF
TRBV10-3,TRBJ1-6,TRBD1,.,TGTGCCATCAGAGGAGGACAGGCTGGGGGATCCCTCGATTCACCCCTCCACTTT,CAIRGGQAGGSLDSPLHF
TRBV7-9,TRBJ1-6,.,.,TGTGCCAGCAGCCACGGACTTAATTCACCCCTCCACTTT,CASSHGLNSPLHF
TRBV6-5,TRBJ2-7,TRBD2,.,TGTGCCAGCAATGCTAGGCGGGAGTCCCACGAGCAGTACTTC,CASNARRESHEQYF
TRBV5-1,TRBJ2-4,.,.,TGCGCCAGCCGGCTCGAGGGTTCGAAAAACATTCAGTACTTC,CASRLEGSKNIQYF
TRBV5-1,TRBJ2-7,TRBD2,.,TGCGCCAGCAGCTTGACTAGCGGGATCGACCACGAGCAGTACTTC,CASSLTSGIDHEQYF
TRBV7-2,TRBJ1-5,TRBD1,.,TGTGCCAGCAGCACGACAGGGGGCGGCAATCAGCCCCAGCATTTT,CASSTTGGGNQPQHF
TRBV7-2,TRBJ2-7,TRBD1,.,TGTGCCAGCAGCTTAGAGGGGGCCTCGGGGTACGAGCAGTACTTC,CASSLEGASGYEQYF
TRBV30,TRBJ1-2,TRBD1,few,TGTGCCTGGAGCCTCCCCGGGACAGGGAGCTATGGCTACACCTTC,CAWSLPGTGSYGYTF
TRBV7-2,TRBJ2-1,.,.,TGTGCCAGCAGCTTAGCGCAGGGTTCGAATGAGCAGTTCTTC,CASSLAQGSNEQFF
TRBV19,TRBJ1-2,TRBD1,once,TGTGCCAGTAGCCAAGAACGGACAGGGAGCTATGGCTACACCTTC,CASSQERTGSYGYTF
TRBV6-2/TRBV6-3,TRBJ1-2,TRBD1,.,TGTGCCAGCAGTTACGGGACAGGCGGCTATGGCTACACCTTC,CASSYGTGGYGYTF
TRBV4-1,TRBJ2-7,.,few,TGCGCCAGCAGCCAGGCGGACATAGGCTACGAGCAGTACTTC,CASSQADIGYEQYF
TRBV18,TRBJ2-5,.,.,TGTGCCAGCTCACCAAACAGGGAACCTGGGGAGACCCAGTACTTC,CASSPNREPGETQYF
TRBV5-4,TRBJ1-2,TRBD1,.,TGTGCCAGCAACGCGGACAGGATTAACTATGGCTACACCTTC,CASNADRINYGYTF
TRBV9,TRBJ2-1,TRBD1,.,TGTGCCAGCAGCGTAGACTGGGACAGATCCTACAATGAGCAGTTCTTC,CASSVDWDRSYNEQFF
TRBV11-2,TRBJ1-1,TRBD1,.,TGTGCCAGCAGCTCGACCTCCGGGACAGGGGGCGATAACACTGAAGCTTTCTTT,CASSSTSGTGGDNTEAFF
TRBV3-1/TRBV3-2,TRBJ1-3,.,.,TGTGCCAGCAGCCACCGCGGGGGAAACACCATATATTTT,CASSHRGGNTIYF
TRBV3-1/TRBV3-2,TRBJ1-4,.,.,TGTGCCAGCAGCCGCCCGACAACAGGCGCCGAAAAACTGTTTTTT,CASSRPTTGAEKLFF
TRBV11-2,TRBJ1-6,TRBD1,once,TGTGCCAGCAGCAGAACGGGACAGGCTAATAATTCACCCCTCCACTTT,CASSRTGQANNSPLHF
TRBV10-3,TRBJ1-5,TRBD1,.,TGTGCCATCAGTGATGGACAGGGAGCGGCTAATCAGCCCCAGCATTTT,CAISDGQGAANQPQHF
TRBV27,TRBJ2-5,.,.,TGTGCCAGCAGTTACCACAACCAAGAGACCCAGTACTTC,CASSYHNQETQYF
TRBV19,TRBJ1-5,TRBD1,.,TGTGCCATCTCAGGGGGCCGGAATCAGCCCCAGCATTTT,CAISGGRNQPQHF
TRBV5-1,TRBJ2-2,TRBD1,.,TGCGCCAGCAGGTCCGGGACAGGGGACGTCGGGGAGCTGTTTTTT,CASRSGTGDVGELFF
TRBV18,TRBJ1-3,.,.,TGTGCCAGCTCACCACGGCCCGGGGTTGCCGAAAACACCATATATTTT,CASSPRPGVAENTIYF
TRBV5-4,TRBJ1-4,.,once,TGTGCCAGCAGCAGGGAAGGGGCTAATGAAAAACTGTTTTTT,CASSREGANEKLFF
TRBV7-5,TRBJ1-1,.,.,TGTGTCAGAAGCACCGAGGACAGGACGAACACTGAAGCTTTCTTT,CVRSTEDRTNTEAFF
TRBV6-5,TRBJ1-1,TRBD1,.,TGTGCCAGCAGTCGGACAGGGTTAATGAACACTGAAGCTTTCTTT,CASSRTGLMNTEAFF
TRBV19,TRBJ2-4,TRBD1,.,TGTGCCAGTAGTATAGACGACAGGGGAGGAAACATTCAGTACTTC,CASSIDDRGGNIQYF
TRBV18,TRBJ2-5,.,.,TGTGCCAGCTCACCACCCTCGGAGACCCAGTACTTC,CASSPPSETQYF
TRBV12-5,TRBJ2-3,.,.,TGTGCTAGTGGCCCCGGGTCCGGCGATACGCAGTATTTT,CASGPGSGDTQYF
TRBV5-1,TRBJ2-1,TRBD2,.,TGCGCCAGCAGCAGAGTAGCGGGGGAAAACAATGAGCAGTTCTTC,CASSRVAGENNEQFF
TRBV7-2,TRBJ1-3,.,.,TGTGCCAGCAGCTCCTGGACGGACACCTCTGGAAACACCATATATTTT,CASSSWTDTSGNTIYF
TRBV27,TRBJ1-6,TRBD1,.,TGTGCCAGCAGCCCCGGGACAGGGGGTAATTCACCCCTCCACTTT,CASSPGTGGNSPLHF
TRBV7-8,TRBJ2-7,TRBD2,.,TGTGCCAGCAGCTTACCCCGACGGGAGGGGTACGAGCAGTACTTC,CASSLPRREGYEQYF
TRBV14,TRBJ1-1,.,.,TGTGCCAGCAGCCAAGATCGGGGGGTCTCGGGCACTGAAGCTTTCTTT,CASSQDRGVSGTEAFF